This passage covers 10 T cell receptor beta chains from one sample sequenced in a study of blood T cell repertoires in COVID-19. TCRdb's copy holds only in-frame clones and misses some; the assay was immunoSEQ multiplex PCR. The sample lists roughly 60,000 clones; about 81% were seen once. The source material was peripheral blood. The receptor source for this set is a man older than 75 with acute or convalescent COVID-19.

The rearrangement joins TRBV14 to TRBJ1-6; D possibly corresponds to TRBD1 (5 bases). Trimming left V 5 bases short and J 7 bases short, with 12 bases between. The CDR3 is 14 amino acids. Per the germline V gene, CDR1 is SGHDN and CDR2 is FVKESK. The CDR3 coding sequence is TGTGCCAGCAGCTCTCGGCGGGGGAATTCACCCCTCCACTTT. Amino acid sequence: CASSSRRGNSPLHF.

The chain links TRBV28 to TRBJ1-2; TRBD1 matches 9 bases. The germline CDR1 and CDR2 sequences are MDHEN and SYDVKM. V was pared by 4 bases and J by 3 bases, with 12 bases of the junction left unmatched. This CDR3 has 17 amino acids. Here the CDR3 reads CASSSPGTGKRDYGYTF. CDR3 in DNA: TGTGCCAGCAGTTCGCCCGGGACAGGGAAAAGGGACTATGGCTACACCTTC.

This sequence joins TRBV6-5 and TRBJ1-2; D ambiguous. The V gene lost 7 bases and the J gene lost 4 bases, with 16 bases spanning the gap. Germline V gene data show CDR1 as MNHEY and CDR2 as SVGAGI. This CDR3 is built from 14 residues. The CDR3 sequence is CASTPARHLYGYTF. The CDR3, as DNA: TGTGCCAGCACCCCCGCCAGGCACCTCTATGGCTACACCTTC.

V and J are TRBV5-1 and TRBJ2-7; maybe TRBD1 (6 bases). Trimming took off 4 bases at V and 0 bases at J, with 14 bases between the two ends. The germline gives CDR1 SGHRS, CDR2 YFSETQ. The CDR3 runs 15 residues. CDR3 residues: CASSTGSEYSYEQYF. CDR3 nucleotides: TGCGCCAGCAGCACAGGGTCAGAGTACTCCTACGAGCAGTACTTC.

The chain joins TRBV19 to TRBJ1-1; D may be TRBD1 (6 bases). With 5 bases removed from V and 1 base from J, the gap between germline ends came to 11 bases. There are 14 residues in the CDR3. From germline, CDR1 is LNHDA and CDR2 SQIVND (reference sequence). CDR3 nucleotide sequence: TGTGCCAGTAGTCCTCGGACAGAGAACACTGAAGCTTTCTTT. This codes for CASSPRTENTEAFF.

V gene TRBV19 combines with J gene TRBJ1-5, with D possibly TRBD1 on 6 matching bases. This CDR3 comprises 15 residues. CDR1 LNHDA and CDR2 SQIVND come from the germline V gene (reference sequence). The V end lost 9 bases, the J end lost 3 bases, and 18 bases lay between the germline ends. The CDR3 is CARDLGGGFNQPQHF. Written as DNA, the CDR3 is TGTGCCAGAGACCTAGGGGGGGGCTTCAATCAGCCCCAGCATTTT.

The chain has TRBV7-9 and TRBJ2-7, with 9 bases aligning to TRBD1. The CDR3 consists of 15 residues. Losses at the gene ends were 5 bases for V and 4 bases for J; bases not matched to a gene: 9. Germline V gene data show CDR1 as SEHNR and CDR2 as FQNEAQ (reference sequence). Here the CDR3 reads CASSETGGVSYEQYF. DNA of the CDR3: TGTGCCAGCAGCGAAACAGGGGGCGTTTCGTACGAGCAGTACTTC.

This chain connects TRBV6-6 to TRBJ1-2; 8 bases agree with TRBD1. V dropped 6 bases and J dropped 8; count of bases not matched to a gene: 14. Per the germline V gene, CDR1 is MNHNY and CDR2 is SVGAGI (reference sequence). The CDR3 consists of 15 residues. The CDR3, as DNA: TGTGCCAGCAGCCCCCCCGGACAGGGTCCAAGAGGCTACACCTTC. It is translated as CASSPPGQGPRGYTF.

The table lists this clone with a count of one. The V gene is TRBV12-3 or TRBV12-4, the J gene TRBJ1-3; the D gene is possibly TRBD1 (6 bases). V lost 6 bases and J 2 bases, leaving 8 bases between the germline ends. The length of the CDR3 is 13 residues. The CDR3 loop reads CASRSGAGNTIYF. The CDR3 nucleotides are TGTGCCAGCAGATCAGGGGCTGGAAACACCATATATTTT.

The chain joins TRBV5-4 to TRBJ2-1, with 9 bases matching TRBD2. Unmatched junction bases numbered 10, after V lost 4 bases and J lost 8 bases. Germline CDR1 SGHNT, CDR2 YYREEE (reference sequence). The CDR3 consists of 15 residues. CDR3 in amino acids: CASSPGTSLIYEQFF. The CDR3 nucleotides read TGTGCCAGCAGCCCTGGGACTAGCCTTATCTATGAGCAGTTCTTC.